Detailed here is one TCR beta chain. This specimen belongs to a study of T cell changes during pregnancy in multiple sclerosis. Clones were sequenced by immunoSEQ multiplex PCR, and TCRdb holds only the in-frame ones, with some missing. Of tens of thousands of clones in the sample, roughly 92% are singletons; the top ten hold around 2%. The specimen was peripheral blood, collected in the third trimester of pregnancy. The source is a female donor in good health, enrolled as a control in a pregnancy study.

In nucleotides, the CDR3 is TGTGCCAGCAGCTTATGGGCAGGCTCCTACAATGAGCAGTTCTTC. This sequence encodes CASSLWAGSYNEQFF. The chain couples TRBV7-3 to TRBJ2-1; D remains unclear. CDR1 is SGHTA, CDR2 FQGTGA, per germline. Trimming left V 2 bases short and J 0 bases short, with 8 bases between. The CDR3 consists of 15 residues.